This section outlines one T cell receptor (beta chain) sequence together with its context. This sample stems from a study of cytomegalovirus exposure and HLA in healthy donors. In the PCR, 60 Vbeta and 13 Jbeta primers were used. Sequencing used immunoSEQ multiplex PCR; TCRdb keeps in-frame clones, though not all of them. The profile shows over 150,000 clones, around 75% of them singletons. CDR3 length equals 12 residues. Per germline, CDR1 WNHNN and CDR2 SYGVQD (reference sequence). The germline V and J ends were trimmed by 2 bases and 10 bases, with 11 bases remaining between them. This chain connects TRBV10-1 to TRBJ1-1; possible D gene TRBD1, 5 bases. This TCR came from a male donor in good health and CMV-seronegative. The specimen was PBMCs. CDR3 region: CASSEPGQGAFF. The CDR3 nucleotides read TGCGCCAGCAGTGAGCCCGGGCAGGGAGCTTTCTTT.